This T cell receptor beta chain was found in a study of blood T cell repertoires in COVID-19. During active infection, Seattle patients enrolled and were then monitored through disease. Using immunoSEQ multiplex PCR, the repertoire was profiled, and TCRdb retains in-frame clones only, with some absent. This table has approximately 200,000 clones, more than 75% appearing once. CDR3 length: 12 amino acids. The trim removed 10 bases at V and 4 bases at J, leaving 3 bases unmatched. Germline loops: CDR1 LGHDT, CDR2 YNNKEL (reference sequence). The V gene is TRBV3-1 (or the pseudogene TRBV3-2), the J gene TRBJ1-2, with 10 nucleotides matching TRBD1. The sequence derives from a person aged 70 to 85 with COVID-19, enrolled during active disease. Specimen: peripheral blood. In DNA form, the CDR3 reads TGTGCCACCCGGACAGGGGGCTATGGCTACACCTTC. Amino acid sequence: CATRTGGYGYTF.